A selection of T cell receptor beta chains follows, all from one sample in a study of OX40 agonist ivuxolimab in advanced cancers. Sequencing used immunoSEQ multiplex PCR; TCRdb keeps in-frame clones, though not all of them. The data show 98,000 or so clones, around 93% seen once. This specimen was CD4+ or CD8+ T cells sorted from blood, taken in a trial of the OX40 agonist ivuxolimab. Receptors were obtained from an adult with an advanced solid tumor such as melanoma, head and neck, liver or kidney cancer. The CDR3 runs from the conserved cysteine through the conserved F or W. A D gene is named only where the DNA matches it firmly. The size of a clone is reported for some rows only, either as once, few or many, or as a class for expanded clones.

v_call,j_call,d_call,clone_size,cdr3_nt,cdr3_aa
TRBV5-1,TRBJ1-1,-,-,TGCGCCAGCAGCTCAAGCGGTAGTCTGAACACTGAAGCTTTCTTT,CASSSSGSLNTEAFF
TRBV6-4,TRBJ2-1,-,-,TGTGCCAGCAGTGACTCGGGGGGGCCCTACAATGAGCAGTTCTTC,CASSDSGGPYNEQFF
TRBV5-1,TRBJ2-3,TRBD2,-,TGCGCCAGCAGCCCGGGACTAGCGGGGGGCACAGATACGCAGTATTTT,CASSPGLAGGTDTQYF
TRBV5-1,TRBJ1-1,-,-,TGCGCCAGCAGCTTGGTTACTCGGACGGGGAACACTGAAGCTTTCTTT,CASSLVTRTGNTEAFF
TRBV29-1,TRBJ1-2,-,-,TGCAGCGTTGTATCGCGTCCTGGTGATGGCTACACCTTC,CSVVSRPGDGYTF
TRBV19,TRBJ2-1,TRBD2,-,TGTGCCAGTAGTATGCGGGAGTACAATGAGCAGTTCTTC,CASSMREYNEQFF
TRBV5-4,TRBJ2-5,TRBD2,-,TGTGCCAGCAGCCTGAGCCGGCCGGGGGGGCGGGAGACCCAGTACTTC,CASSLSRPGGRETQYF
TRBV11-1,TRBJ2-5,-,-,TGTGCCAGCAGCCCCGATAGGCACCAAGAGACCCAGTACTTC,CASSPDRHQETQYF
TRBV6-5,TRBJ1-1,-,-,TGTGCCAGCAGTTACTCCCCGACAGTAAACACTGAAGCTTTCTTT,CASSYSPTVNTEAFF
TRBV10-3,TRBJ2-3,-,once,TGTGCCATCAGTGCAGGGGATACGCAGTATTTT,CAISAGDTQYF
TRBV2,TRBJ2-5,-,-,TGTGCCAGCGGCCCCCAGGGGGGGGAAGAGACCCAGTACTTC,CASGPQGGEETQYF
TRBV5-1,TRBJ1-1,-,-,TGCGCCAGCAGCCCGGGCCTTACCCCCCTGAACACTGAAGCTTTCTTT,CASSPGLTPLNTEAFF
TRBV6-5,TRBJ1-5,-,-,TGTGCCAGCAGTCCAGACTATAGCAATCAGCCCCAGCATTTT,CASSPDYSNQPQHF
TRBV5-1,TRBJ2-5,-,-,TGCGCCAGCAGCTTGGCCTCGCAGGGAGGAGAGACCCAGTACTTC,CASSLASQGGETQYF
TRBV18,TRBJ1-5,TRBD1,-,TGTGCCAGCTCTCCGAGACAGGGCGGGAATCAGCCCCAGCATTTT,CASSPRQGGNQPQHF
TRBV5-5,TRBJ1-4,TRBD1,-,TGTGCCAGCAGCCTGACAGGGGCGGGTGAAAAACTGTTTTTT,CASSLTGAGEKLFF
TRBV9,TRBJ2-7,-,-,TGTGCCTACCGGAGGGTGGACGAGCAGTACTTC,CAYRRVDEQYF
TRBV29-1,TRBJ2-1,TRBD2,once,TGCAGCGTTGAAGAGCCGGGACTAGGAGGTGAGCAGTTCTTC,CSVEEPGLGGEQFF
TRBV2,TRBJ1-2,-,-,TGTGCCAGCAGTGAACTGGCAGGTACCTATGGCTACACCTTC,CASSELAGTYGYTF
TRBV7-7,TRBJ2-7,TRBD1,-,TGTGCTAGCAGCCCAACAGGGGCGACTCACGAGCAGTACTTC,CASSPTGATHEQYF
TRBV27,TRBJ2-5,TRBD2,-,TGTGCCAGCAGTCCAGGGACTAGCGGGAGCGTGGAGACCCAGTACTTC,CASSPGTSGSVETQYF
TRBV12-5,TRBJ2-7,-,-,TGTGCTAGCCGGAGCGGAGAGACCTACGAGCAGTACTTC,CASRSGETYEQYF
TRBV19,TRBJ2-7,TRBD2,-,TGTGCCAGTAGTACTCTAGCGGGGGGACCCTACGAGCAGTACTTC,CASSTLAGGPYEQYF
TRBV30,TRBJ2-2,TRBD2,-,TGTGCCTGGATGGGAGGGGTAGGGGAGCTGTTTTTT,CAWMGGVGELFF
TRBV11-3,TRBJ2-1,-,-,TGTGCCAGCAGCTTAGTTATAGCGGTTAGGAATGAGCAGTTCTTC,CASSLVIAVRNEQFF
TRBV6-6,TRBJ2-1,-,-,TGTGCCAGCAGTTACTCGGGGCAGGCCTACAATGAGCAGTTCTTC,CASSYSGQAYNEQFF
TRBV5-1,TRBJ2-1,TRBD2,-,TGCGCCAGCAGCTTGGTGGCGGGGGGAGGCAATGAGCAGTTCTTC,CASSLVAGGGNEQFF
TRBV18,TRBJ2-2,-,once,TGTGCCAGCTCACCTGCTGCCAGGACCGGGGAGCTGTTTTTT,CASSPAARTGELFF
TRBV5-5,TRBJ2-5,-,-,TGTGCCAGCAGCACGGGACTGCGCCAAGAGACCCAGTACTTC,CASSTGLRQETQYF
TRBV5-1,TRBJ2-1,TRBD2,-,TGCGCCAGCAGCCCAGGGACTAGCGGCTACAATGAGCAGTTCTTC,CASSPGTSGYNEQFF
TRBV19,TRBJ2-2,TRBD1,-,TGTGCCAGTAGTATGGTAGGGACAGGGATCACCGGGGAGCTGTTTTTT,CASSMVGTGITGELFF
TRBV7-2,TRBJ2-5,TRBD2,-,TGTGCCAGCAGTGGTAGCGGGGTCCAAGAGACCCAGTACTTC,CASSGSGVQETQYF
TRBV5-6,TRBJ2-1,-,-,TGTGCCAGCAGCTTGGGAAGGACAGATGGGCAGTTCTTC,CASSLGRTDGQFF
TRBV5-4,TRBJ1-1,TRBD1,-,TGTGCCAGCACCACCCCGGGACAGGGGGCTACTGGAGCTTTCTTT,CASTTPGQGATGAFF
TRBV7-9,TRBJ2-3,TRBD2,-,TGTGCCAGCAGCTCTAGCGGGAGGGCCACAGATACGCAGTATTTT,CASSSSGRATDTQYF
TRBV6-1,TRBJ2-7,-,-,TGTGCCAGCAGGAGCGGTCATACCTACGAGCAGTACTTC,CASRSGHTYEQYF
TRBV11-2,TRBJ2-5,TRBD2,-,TGTGCCAGCAGCCCTAGACTAGCGGGAGCTCCGGAGACCCAGTACTTC,CASSPRLAGAPETQYF
TRBV30,TRBJ1-2,-,-,TGTGCCTGCCAACCCCCCCCAGGGACCTATGGCTACACCTTC,CACQPPPGTYGYTF
TRBV29-1,TRBJ2-5,-,-,TGCAGCGCCGAGAGAGGTCCTGAGACCCAGTACTTC,CSAERGPETQYF
TRBV6-6,TRBJ2-7,TRBD2,-,TGTGCCAGCAGTTACCTACTAGCGGGAGGTTGGGAGCAGTACTTC,CASSYLLAGGWEQYF
TRBV10-1,TRBJ2-2,TRBD2,-,TGCGCCAGCAAAGCGGGGGGCACCGGGGAGCTGTTTTTT,CASKAGGTGELFF
TRBV6-4,TRBJ1-2,-,-,TGTGCCAGCAGTGAAGAGGCGGGATATGGCTACACCTTC,CASSEEAGYGYTF
TRBV7-7,TRBJ2-7,TRBD1,-,TGTGCTAGCAGCTTTTCGGGACAGTCTTTCGAGCAGTACTTC,CASSFSGQSFEQYF
TRBV7-3,TRBJ2-3,-,-,TGTGCCAGCAGCTTATCGGGGGCTTGGGGAGATACGCAGTATTTT,CASSLSGAWGDTQYF
TRBV5-6,TRBJ2-7,TRBD2,-,TGTGCCAGCAGCTTGGAAACCGGGACTAGTATTTATGAGCAGTACTTC,CASSLETGTSIYEQYF
TRBV6-1,TRBJ1-2,-,-,TGTGCCAGCAGTAGAGGGGAGGGCCACTATGGCTACACCTTC,CASSRGEGHYGYTF
TRBV11-3,TRBJ1-1,-,-,TGTGCCAGCAGCTCCTGGGGGGCCATTTCGGGTTTCTTT,CASSSWGAISGFF
TRBV9,TRBJ1-3,TRBD1,-,TGTGCCAGCAGCGGTGGGTGGGGACAGGGCTCTGGAAACACCATATATTTT,CASSGGWGQGSGNTIYF
TRBV30,TRBJ2-7,TRBD1,few,TGTGCCTGGAGGCCACAGGGGGCGGGGTACGAGCAGTACTTC,CAWRPQGAGYEQYF
TRBV5-4,TRBJ2-1,-,few,TGTGCCAGCAGCCCATCCCCAGCGAGCTACAATGAGCAGTTCTTC,CASSPSPASYNEQFF
TRBV7-9,TRBJ2-5,TRBD2,-,TGTGCCAGCAGCCCACGGACTAGCGGGAGGGAGACCCAGTACTTC,CASSPRTSGRETQYF
TRBV4-1,TRBJ2-5,-,-,TGCGCCAGCAGCCAAGCGGACACCATGCGCATATCGTACTTC,CASSQADTMRISYF